These T cell receptor beta chains were read from a single sample in a study of shared clonotypes between healthy human individuals. The table came from immunoSEQ multiplex PCR; TCRdb's copy has only in-frame clones and leaves some out. The sample lists 950,000 to 1,100,000 clones; approximately 80% were seen once. The sample taken for sequencing was memory CD4+ T cells from PBMCs. These receptors were obtained from a man between 18 and 35 years old in good health. Some clones in this sample may be carry-over from other donors' samples. CDR3s include the opening cysteine and the closing phenylalanine or tryptophan. D genes are given only for firm matches. The listing skips clone size in some rows; elsewhere it reads once, few, many or a size class.

V gene,D gene,clone size,J gene,CDR3 DNA,CDR3 protein
TRBV7-9,-,-,TRBJ2-1,TGTGCCAGCAGCCGCGGGACCCCCTACAATGAGCAGTTCTTC,CASSRGTPYNEQFF
TRBV5-3,-,-,TRBJ1-2,TGTGCCAGAAGCACCGGGGACGGCCGGGACAACTATGGCTACACCTTC,CARSTGDGRDNYGYTF
TRBV30,-,-,TRBJ2-5,TGTGCCTGGAGTGTGTGGGGGCAGTTAGAGACCCAGTACTTC,CAWSVWGQLETQYF
TRBV6-7,-,-,TRBJ2-7,TGTGCCAGCAGTGCCCTAGGTCGCCCCTACGAGCAGTACTTC,CASSALGRPYEQYF
TRBV10-3,TRBD2,-,TRBJ2-1,TGTGCCATCAGCGACCGCAGCGGGGGGTTGGATGAGCAGTTCTTC,CAISDRSGGLDEQFF
TRBV27,TRBD2,-,TRBJ2-3,TGTGCCAGCAGCACGGATTCCCGGCTAGCGGGAGGGTCGCAGTATTTT,CASSTDSRLAGGSQYF
TRBV5-4,TRBD1,-,TRBJ2-7,TGTGCCAGCAGCCCGGTAGCGCCGGGACAGTCATACGAGCAGTACTTC,CASSPVAPGQSYEQYF
TRBV19,-,few,TRBJ1-1,TGTGCCAGTATGGTCCACACTGAAGCTTTCTTT,CASMVHTEAFF
TRBV4-2,-,-,TRBJ2-3,TGTGCCAGCAGCAATATCGGGGCAACAGATACGCAGTATTTT,CASSNIGATDTQYF
TRBV5-1,-,once,TRBJ2-7,TGCGCCAGCAGCTCGCAACCTAGCGACTCCTACGAGCAGTACTTC,CASSSQPSDSYEQYF
TRBV4-1,TRBD2,-,TRBJ2-1,TGCGCCAGCAGCCTTAATTTCCTTAGCGGGAGGGGTTACAATGAGCAGTTCTTC,CASSLNFLSGRGYNEQFF
TRBV4-2,-,-,TRBJ2-3,TGTGCCAGTTGTTACAGGGATGAAGGCACAGATACGCAGTATTTT,CASCYRDEGTDTQYF
TRBV25-1,TRBD2,-,TRBJ2-1,TGTGCCAGCAGTAGAAGTCGTAGCGGGAGTTTGGATGAGCAGTTCTTC,CASSRSRSGSLDEQFF
TRBV6-5,TRBD1,-,TRBJ1-2,TGTGCCAGCAGTTACTCCGGGACAGGGTACTATGGCTACACCTTC,CASSYSGTGYYGYTF
TRBV27,-,once,TRBJ2-3,TGTGCCAGCAGGAAACAGGGTCAAACGCAGTATTTT,CASRKQGQTQYF
TRBV5-1,-,once,TRBJ2-1,TGCGCCAGCAGCTTCCCGGGGGCGCTGAATGAGCAGTTCTTC,CASSFPGALNEQFF
TRBV11-2,-,-,TRBJ1-2,TGTGCCAGCAGCTCGAGGACCGCCCCAGACTATGGCTACACCTTC,CASSSRTAPDYGYTF
TRBV2,-,-,TRBJ2-3,TGTGCCAGCAGCGCTTACACAGATACGCAGTATTTT,CASSAYTDTQYF
TRBV7-3,-,-,TRBJ2-2,TGTGCCAGCCAAACCGACCCGCTGGACACCGGGGAGCTGTTTTTT,CASQTDPLDTGELFF